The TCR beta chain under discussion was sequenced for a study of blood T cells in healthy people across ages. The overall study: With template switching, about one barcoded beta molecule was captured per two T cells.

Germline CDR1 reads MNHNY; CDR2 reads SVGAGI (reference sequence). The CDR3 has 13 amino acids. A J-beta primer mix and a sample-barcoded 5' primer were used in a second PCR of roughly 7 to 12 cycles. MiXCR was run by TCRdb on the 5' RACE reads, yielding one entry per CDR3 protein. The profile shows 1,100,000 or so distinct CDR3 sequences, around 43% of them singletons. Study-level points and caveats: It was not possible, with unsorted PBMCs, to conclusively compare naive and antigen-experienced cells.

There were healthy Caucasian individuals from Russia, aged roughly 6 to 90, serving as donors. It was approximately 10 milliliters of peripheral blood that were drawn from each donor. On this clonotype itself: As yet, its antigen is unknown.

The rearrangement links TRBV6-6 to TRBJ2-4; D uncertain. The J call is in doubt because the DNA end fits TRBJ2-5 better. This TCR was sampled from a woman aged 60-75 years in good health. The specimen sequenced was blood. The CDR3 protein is CASSYSFGETQYF. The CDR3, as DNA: TGTGCCAGCAGTTACTCGTTTGGAGAGACCCAGTACTTC.